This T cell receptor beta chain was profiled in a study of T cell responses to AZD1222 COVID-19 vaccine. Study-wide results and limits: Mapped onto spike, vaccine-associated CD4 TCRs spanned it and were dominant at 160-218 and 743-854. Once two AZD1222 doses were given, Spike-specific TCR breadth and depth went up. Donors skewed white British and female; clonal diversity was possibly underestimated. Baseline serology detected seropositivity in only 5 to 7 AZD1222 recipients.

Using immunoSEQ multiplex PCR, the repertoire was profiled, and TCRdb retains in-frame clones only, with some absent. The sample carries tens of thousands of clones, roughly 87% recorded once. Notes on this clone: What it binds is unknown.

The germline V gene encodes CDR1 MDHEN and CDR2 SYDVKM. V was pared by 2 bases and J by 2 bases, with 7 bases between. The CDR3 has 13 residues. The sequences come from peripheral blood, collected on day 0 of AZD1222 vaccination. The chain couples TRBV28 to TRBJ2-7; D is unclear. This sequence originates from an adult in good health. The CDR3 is CASSLGGPYEQYF. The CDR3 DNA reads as TGTGCCAGCAGTTTAGGTGGTCCCTACGAGCAGTACTTC.